These 27 T cell receptor beta chains share one sample of origin, sequenced in a study of cytomegalovirus exposure and HLA in healthy donors. Primers: 60 Vbeta forward and 13 Jbeta reverse. Sequencing was performed with immunoSEQ multiplex PCR; in TCRdb, only in-frame clones are kept and a portion is missing. The sample carries about 110,000 clones, roughly 76% recorded once. Material for sequencing was PBMCs. Receptor source: a woman between 50 and 59 years old in good health and CMV-seropositive.

The rearrangement joins TRBV4-3 to TRBJ1-1, with D possibly being TRBD1 (5 bases). From germline, CDR1 is LGHNA and CDR2 YSLEER. CDR3 size: 15 residues. With 0 bases removed from V and 13 bases from J, the gap between germline ends came to 21 bases. This chain's CDR3 is CASSQERDVPSVSFF. The CDR3 region has the DNA TGCGCCAGCAGCCAAGAGCGGGACGTCCCCAGCGTCAGTTTCTTT.

The genes are TRBV5-5 and TRBJ1-2; D remains unclear. Trimming removed 2 bases from V and 8 bases from J, with 7 bases in between. CDR1 is SGHKS, CDR2 YYEKEE, per germline (reference sequence). The CDR3 length is 11 residues. The CDR3 DNA is TGTGCCAGCAGCTTAAGAGGGGGCTACACCTTC. Protein product: CASSLRGGYTF.

CDR3 protein: CASSSGQSKRKAFF. CDR3 DNA: TGTGCCAGCAGCTCCGGACAGTCTAAGAGGAAAGCTTTCTTT. The chain couples TRBV7-9 to TRBJ1-1; TRBD1 might be the D (6 bases). CDR3 length: 14 amino acids. Looked up from germline, CDR1 is SEHNR and CDR2 is FQNEAQ (reference sequence). Trimming removed 4 bases from V and 9 bases from J, with 18 bases in between. Filled out from reference TRBV7-9 and TRBJ1-1, the complete variable domain reads DTGVSQNPRHKITKRGQNVTFRCDPISEHNRLYWYRQTLGQGPEFLTYFQNEAQLEKSRLLSDRFSAERPKGSFSTLEIQRTEQGDSAMYLCASSSGQSKRKAFFGQGTRLTVV.

The CDR3 DNA sequence: TGTGCCAGCAGTAGGGCCGGACAGGGTCTTAATGAAAAACTGTTTTTT. Its translation: CASSRAGQGLNEKLFF. This chain uses TRBV7-9 with TRBJ1-4; 8 nucleotides match TRBD1. Unmatched junction bases numbered 10, after V lost 6 bases and J lost 4 bases. CDR1 and CDR2 from the germline V gene are SEHNR and FQNEAQ (reference sequence). The CDR3 runs to 16 residues.

This clone has just one count. J is TRBJ2-1 and V is TRBV10-3; no clear D. The CDR3 is 14 amino acids. Germline CDR1 and CDR2: ENHRY and SYGVKD. With 0 bases removed from V and 7 bases from J, the gap between germline ends came to 10 bases. Here the CDR3 reads CAISESVQANEQFF. The DNA of the CDR3 is TGTGCCATCAGTGAGTCAGTCCAGGCAAATGAGCAGTTCTTC.

This chain links TRBV7-9 with TRBJ1-2; maybe TRBD1 (6 bases). Germline CDR1 SEHNR, CDR2 FQNEAQ (reference sequence). V was trimmed by 2 bases and J by 3 bases, leaving 10 bases between them. The CDR3 sequence is 14 residues long. DNA for the CDR3: TGTGCCAGCAGCTTAAGCCGGACAGACTATGGCTACACCTTC. This encodes CASSLSRTDYGYTF.

The CDR3 sequence: CASSEAERYGYTF. The CDR3 region has the DNA TGTGCCAGCAGTGAGGCGGAACGCTATGGCTACACCTTC. The V call is TRBV2, the J call TRBJ1-2; D call uncertain. CDR1 is SNHLY, CDR2 FYNNEI, per germline. The CDR3 is 13 residues long. Trimming took off 3 bases at V and 4 bases at J, with 9 bases between the two ends. Together with reference TRBV2 and TRBJ1-2, the CDR3 gives the full variable domain: EPEVTQTPSHQVTQMGQEVILRCVPISNHLYFYWYRQILGQKVEFLVSFYNNEISEKSEIFDDQFSVERPDGSNFTLKIRSTKLEDSAMYFCASSEAERYGYTFGSGTRLTVV.

The V gene is TRBV30, the J gene TRBJ2-3; D may be TRBD2 (6 bases). The CDR3 covers 15 residues. Germline values: CDR1 GTSNPN, CDR2 SVGIG (reference sequence). Trimming took 0 bases from V and 0 from J, leaving 10 bases between them. The CDR3 loop is CAWSVRDLSTDTQYF. The DNA of the CDR3 is TGTGCCTGGAGTGTGAGGGACTTAAGCACAGATACGCAGTATTTT.

This sequence joins TRBV6-5 and TRBJ1-1; TRBD1 agrees at 7 bases. V was pared by 4 bases and J by 4 bases, with 3 bases of the junction left unmatched. Looked up from germline, CDR1 is MNHEY and CDR2 is SVGAGI. CDR3 size: 13 residues. CDR3 amino acids: CASSSGTATEAFF. The CDR3 nucleotides read TGTGCCAGCAGTTCCGGGACAGCCACTGAAGCTTTCTTT.

The CDR3: CASSPGRRGIRQHEQFF. In DNA form, the CDR3 reads TGTGCCAGCAGCCCAGGACGGCGGGGGATCCGGCAGCATGAGCAGTTCTTC. This chain uses TRBV7-2 with TRBJ2-1, with 7 bases that match TRBD2. CDR3 length equals 17 residues. Germline trimming cut 5 bases from V and 8 bases from J; bases unmatched to any gene: 18. Germline CDR1 and CDR2: SGHTA and FQGNSA. Looking up the rest from reference TRBV7-2 and TRBJ2-1 gives the full variable domain: GAGVSQSPSNKVTEKGKDVELRCDPISGHTALYWYRQSLGQGLEFLIYFQGNSAPDKSGLPSDRFSAERTGGSVSTLTIQRTQQEDSAVYLCASSPGRRGIRQHEQFFGPGTRLTVL.

V gene TRBV5-1 combines with J gene TRBJ2-4, with TRBD1 as a possible D gene (6 bases). The CDR3 covers 15 residues. The V and J ends lost 0 bases and 6 bases respectively, with 13 bases between them. The germline CDR1 and CDR2 sequences are SGHRS and YFSETQ. Here the CDR3 reads CASSLEGTMGNIQYF. CDR3 sequence (DNA): TGCGCCAGCAGCTTGGAGGGGACAATGGGAAACATTCAGTACTTC.

A few counts support this clone. This rearrangement joins TRBV7-2 to TRBJ1-2, with a possible D match to TRBD1 (6 bases). Germline CDR1 SGHTA, CDR2 FQGNSA. V was cut by 4 bases and J by 5 bases, with 17 bases left in between. The CDR3 is 15 residues long. Here the CDR3 reads CASSSTGSLGYGYTF. The CDR3 DNA follows: TGTGCCAGCAGCTCAACAGGGTCCCTGGGGTATGGCTACACCTTC.

The rearrangement joins TRBV29-1 to TRBJ2-5, with 7 bases aligning to TRBD2. The germline V gene encodes CDR1 SQVTM and CDR2 ANQGSEA. J lost 1 base, V lost 3 bases, and 8 bases had no gene match. The CDR3 runs 15 residues. CDR3 residues: CSVDDTAGRQETQYF. DNA of the CDR3: TGCAGCGTTGACGATACAGCGGGGCGCCAAGAGACCCAGTACTTC.

This chain links TRBV15 with TRBJ2-2; 9 nucleotides agree with TRBD1. Per the germline V gene, CDR1 is LNHNV and CDR2 is YYDKDF (reference sequence). This CDR3 has 14 amino acids. The V gene end was trimmed by 3 bases and the J gene end by 5 bases; junction bases not matched to a gene: 1. For the CDR3, the DNA is TGTGCCACCAGCAGGGACAGGGGAACCGGGGAGCTGTTTTTT. It translates to CATSRDRGTGELFF.

A note on this clone: Its ends do not fully match the called genes, so a read error is possible. The chain links TRBV10-3 to TRBJ2-6; 7 nucleotides agree with TRBD1. The V gene's germline CDR1 is ENHRY and CDR2 SYGVKD. This CDR3 spans 14 amino acids. The CDR3 bases are TGTGCCATGCAAGGGGGCTCTGGGGCCAACGTCCTGGCTTTC. Encoded protein: CAMQGGSGANVLAF.

The V call is TRBV5-4, the J call TRBJ2-5; TRBD1 might be the D (6 bases). This CDR3 has 15 amino acids. V lost 3 bases and J lost 5, with 17 bases in between. Germline CDR1 is SGHNT and CDR2 is YYREEE (reference sequence). The CDR3 DNA sequence: TGTGCCAGCAGCTCCTGGACAGACCAAGTGGAGACCCAGTACTTC. Amino acids: CASSSWTDQVETQYF. The full variable domain, with the rest looked up from reference TRBV5-4 and TRBJ2-5, is ETGVTQSPTHLIKTRGQQVTLRCSSQSGHNTVSWYQQALGQGPQFIFQYYREEENGRGNFPPRFSGLQFPNYSSELNVNALELDDSALYLCASSSWTDQVETQYFGPGTRLLVL.

This clone was seen once. The gene calls are TRBV19 and TRBJ2-1, with 10 bases that match TRBD2. The CDR3 is made up of 15 amino acids. CDR1 and CDR2 (germline): LNHDA, SQIVND (reference sequence). Trimming removed 5 bases from V and 4 bases from J; junction bases left unmatched: 5. The DNA of the CDR3 is TGTGCCAGTAGTCGGCTAGCGGGAGTGTACAATGAGCAGTTCTTC. This sequence encodes CASSRLAGVYNEQFF.

The CDR3: CASSPPSRPYEQYF. CDR3 in DNA: TGTGCCAGCTCACCACCGTCCAGGCCCTACGAGCAGTACTTC. The chain uses TRBV18 and TRBJ2-7; D is unclear. From germline, CDR1 is KGHSH and CDR2 LQKENI. CDR3 size: 14 residues. The V end was cut by 0 bases, the J end by 2 bases, with 8 bases between. The whole variable domain, remainder taken from reference TRBV18 and TRBJ2-7, is NAGVMQNPRHLVRRRGQEARLRCSPMKGHSHVYWYRQLPEEGLKFMVYLQKENIIDESGMPKERFSAEFPKEGPSILRIQQVVRGDSAAYFCASSPPSRPYEQYFGPGTRLTVT.

This clone appeared a single time. This chain uses TRBV19 with TRBJ1-2, with D possibly TRBD1 on 6 matching bases. The CDR3 is 12 amino acids. V lost 6 bases and J lost 5, with 10 bases in between. The germline gives CDR1 LNHDA, CDR2 SQIVND (reference sequence). Here the CDR3 DNA reads TGTGCCAGTAGCCTTGGACAGTATGGCTACACCTTC. Protein product: CASSLGQYGYTF.

The V gene is TRBV7-2, the J gene TRBJ2-7; 11 positions match TRBD2. CDR1 and CDR2 from the germline V gene are SGHTA and FQGNSA. CDR3 length: 15 residues. Trimming at V came to 5 bases and at J to 4 bases, leaving 7 bases not matched to a gene. DNA of the CDR3: TGTGCCAGCAGCCAGGACCCTAGCGGGGGGTACGAGCAGTACTTC. Translation gives CASSQDPSGGYEQYF.

This clone was counted a few times. The CDR3 sequence: CASSDSGGRGEQFF. As DNA, the CDR3 is TGTGCCAGCAGTGATAGCGGGGGGCGAGGTGAGCAGTTCTTC. This chain links TRBV27 with TRBJ2-1, with 10 bases identical to TRBD2. Trimming cost V 5 bases and J 9 bases; bases outside gene matches: 7. The CDR3 sequence is 14 residues long. Germline V gene lookup returns CDR1 MNHEY and CDR2 SMNVEV (reference sequence).

The chain employs TRBV7-2 and TRBJ2-3; 7 bases line up with TRBD2. The CDR3 is 18 amino acids. Germline V gives CDR1 SGHTA, CDR2 FQGNSA. After removal of 1 base from V and 3 bases from J, the junction contained 13 bases not matched to a gene. CDR3 residues: CASSLVARAGAGTDTQYF. In nucleotides, the CDR3 is TGTGCCAGCAGCTTAGTGGCTCGGGCTGGAGCGGGAACAGATACGCAGTATTTT.

The chain recombines TRBV19 with TRBJ1-6; unclear D gene. Germline CDR1 reads LNHDA; CDR2 reads SQIVND (reference sequence). The CDR3 length is 17 residues. Deletions cut 5 bases from V and 7 bases from J, with 21 bases between. The CDR3 here is CASSPRPLQNVNSPLHF. As DNA, the CDR3 is TGTGCCAGTAGTCCTCGCCCTCTTCAGAATGTCAATTCACCCCTCCACTTT.

This clone was seen only once. This chain joins TRBV9 and TRBJ2-3, with 14 nucleotides matching TRBD2. After removal of 4 bases from V and 6 bases from J, the junction contained 16 bases not matched to a gene. CDR3 size: 19 residues. Germline loops: CDR1 SGDLS, CDR2 YYNGEE. Here the CDR3 DNA reads TGTGCCAGCAGCTCCGCCCCGGGGACTAGCGGGGGCCCCGCCGATACGCAGTATTTT. The encoded protein is CASSSAPGTSGGPADTQYF.

V usage is TRBV18 and J usage is TRBJ1-3; D may be TRBD1 (6 bases). Germline V lookup: CDR1 KGHSH, CDR2 LQKENI. The CDR3 contains 14 residues. Trimming shortened V by 6 bases and J by 1 base, and 10 bases separated the two germline ends. CDR3 DNA: TGTGCCAGCTCCACCCAGGGGTCTGGAAACACCATATATTTT. It is translated as CASSTQGSGNTIYF.

The chain is built from TRBV4-3 and TRBJ1-1; no firm D call. This CDR3 contains 13 residues. CDR1 and CDR2 from the germline V gene are LGHNA and YSLEER. Trimming left V 2 bases short and J 4 bases short, with 8 bases between. This chain's CDR3 is CASSQKRGTEAFF. The CDR3 DNA reads as TGCGCCAGCAGCCAAAAACGGGGCACTGAAGCTTTCTTT.

This chain joins TRBV18 and TRBJ2-2, with a tentative D call TRBD1 (5 bases). The germline CDR1 and CDR2 sequences are KGHSH and LQKENI. There are 16 residues in the CDR3. Trimming took off 1 base at V and 5 bases at J, with 14 bases between the two ends. The CDR3 is CASSPQDILGTGELFF. The CDR3 DNA is TGTGCCAGCTCACCACAGGACATCCTTGGGACCGGGGAGCTGTTTTTT.